This TCR beta chain was sequenced in a study of T cell changes during pregnancy in multiple sclerosis. The assay was immunoSEQ multiplex PCR, and TCRdb's table has in-frame clones only and misses some. The table records 100,000 or so clones, 94% of them present only once. V trimming: 5 bases; J trimming: 4 bases; junction bases outside the gene matches: 9. This CDR3 is built from 16 residues. Germline CDR1 is SGHTA and CDR2 is FQGNSA. This sequence originates from a female donor in good health, enrolled as a control in a pregnancy study. Source: peripheral blood, taken after pregnancy. The rearrangement joins TRBV7-2 to TRBJ2-1, with 9 bases lining up with TRBD2. The CDR3 is CASSGGDSGRYNEQFF. The CDR3 region has the DNA TGTGCCAGCAGCGGCGGAGATAGCGGGAGATACAATGAGCAGTTCTTC.